Sequencing of this T cell receptor beta chain was carried out in a study of neoadjuvant anti-PD-1 for oral cavity cancer. Across the whole study: Patients without progression got a fourth dose around day 43.

The germline V and J ends were trimmed by 1 base and 0 bases, with 12 bases remaining between them. This CDR3 spans 16 amino acids. The V gene's germline CDR1 is SGHDN and CDR2 FVKESK. This clone has only a few counts. Most PBMC samples had around 0.5 ug input DNA in six replicates. Sequenced by immunoSEQ multiplex PCR; TCRdb stores in-frame clones only, minus some. The table records about 16,000 clones, about 61% of them present only once. The origin of this receptor is a person between 35 and 79 years old with oral cavity squamous cell carcinoma. This specimen was PBMCs, taken before nivolumab (anti-PD-1) treatment. The gene calls are TRBV14 and TRBJ1-2; D might be TRBD1 (5 bases). The CDR3 coding sequence is TGTGCCAGCAGCCAAGTCCCAGGGCCGGCTAACTATGGCTACACCTTC. Translating it yields CASSQVPGPANYGYTF.